Each of the 16 T cell receptor beta chains below was sequenced from the same sample in a study of T cell repertoires in cytomegalovirus infection. TCRdb used MiXCR to reprocess the reads, holding one entry per CDR3 protein. The sample holds roughly 760,000 distinct CDR3 sequences, approximately 34% seen once. What was sequenced was PBMCs. The receptors here all came from a human donor in good health (CMV status not recorded). Some clones in this sample may be carry-over from other donors' samples.

Many counts were recorded for this clonotype. The chain couples TRBV6-5 to TRBJ2-1; 9 bases are shared with TRBD2. The CDR3 extends over 15 amino acids. The V gene end was trimmed by 4 bases and the J gene end by 8 bases; junction bases not matched to a gene: 9. From germline, CDR1 is MNHEY and CDR2 SVGAGI. The CDR3: CASSSRGLAGHEQFF. Written as DNA, the CDR3 is TGTGCCAGCAGTTCCCGGGGGCTAGCGGGGCATGAGCAGTTCTTC.

J is TRBJ1-1 and V is TRBV25-1; a possible D gene is TRBD1 (6 bases). Trimming cost V 1 base and J 1 base, with 7 bases left between them. This CDR3 region has 14 residues. Germline CDR1 and CDR2: MGHDK and SYGVNS. The CDR3 here is CASSELGGNTEAFF. CDR3 bases: TGTGCCAGCAGTGAATTAGGGGGGAACACTGAAGCTTTCTTT.

This chain uses TRBV5-1 with TRBJ2-2, with a possible D match to TRBD2 (5 bases). V lost 0 bases, J lost 5 bases, and 17 bases lay in between. This CDR3 has 17 residues. CDR1 is SGHRS and CDR2 is YFSETQ in the germline V gene. Here the CDR3 reads CASSLASRGVGTGELFF. For the CDR3, the DNA is TGCGCCAGCAGCTTGGCAAGTCGGGGAGTTGGAACCGGGGAGCTGTTTTTT.

The V and J genes are TRBV19 and TRBJ1-6; TRBD1 aligns across 9 bases. Germline V lookup: CDR1 LNHDA, CDR2 SQIVND (reference sequence). V was clipped by 5 bases and J by 5 bases; unmatched bases: 7. This CDR3 spans 16 amino acids. The CDR3 protein is CASSPLGQGDNSPLHF. CDR3 in DNA: TGTGCCAGTAGTCCCTTGGGACAGGGAGATAATTCACCCCTCCACTTT.

The V call is TRBV12-3 or TRBV12-4, the J call TRBJ2-7, with D possibly matching TRBD2 (5 bases). The CDR3 extends over 15 amino acids. Trimming stripped 1 base from V and 1 base from J, with 11 bases between. CDR3 DNA sequence: TGTGCCAGCAGTTTAGACGCCTCGGGGTCCTACGAGCAGTACTTC. It codes for CASSLDASGSYEQYF.

This clonotype was detected a few times. This sequence joins TRBV10-3 and TRBJ2-3, with D perhaps matching TRBD1 or TRBD2 (5 bases each). V gave up 10 bases and J gave up 0 bases, with 14 bases separating them. The CDR3 covers 14 residues. Germline V gene data show CDR1 as ENHRY and CDR2 as SYGVKD. This chain's CDR3 is CATRGAGSTDTQYF. The DNA of the CDR3 is TGTGCCACCCGAGGGGCAGGGAGCACAGATACGCAGTATTTT.

The chain joins TRBV12-3 or TRBV12-4 to TRBJ2-5; D assignment may be TRBD1 or TRBD2 (6 bases each). CDR3 size: 16 residues. The V gene lost 2 bases and the J gene lost 2 bases, with 15 bases spanning the gap. CDR3 in amino acids: CASSLHLGGRQETQYF. As DNA, the CDR3 is TGTGCCAGCAGTTTACATTTGGGGGGCCGGCAAGAGACCCAGTACTTC.

This chain links TRBV28 with TRBJ2-1; D unclear. Deletions cut 6 bases from V and 7 bases from J, with 16 bases between. Germline CDR1 MDHEN, CDR2 SYDVKM. The CDR3 is made up of 14 amino acids. This CDR3 reads CASSLPYAGNEQFF. The DNA for the CDR3 is TGTGCCAGCAGCCTTCCCTATGCTGGTAATGAGCAGTTCTTC.

V and J are TRBV20-1 and TRBJ1-1; no reliable D call. Trimming pared 5 bases from V and 0 bases from J, leaving 4 bases between. Looked up from germline, CDR1 is DFQATT and CDR2 is SNEGSKA (reference sequence). The length of the CDR3 is 11 residues. The CDR3 reads CSASVNTEAFF. CDR3 in DNA: TGCAGTGCTTCCGTGAACACTGAAGCTTTCTTT.

J is TRBJ1-3 and V is TRBV30; D is undetermined. Germline-derived CDR1 and CDR2 are GTSNPN and SVGIG (reference sequence). The CDR3 sequence is 11 residues long. Trimming removed 5 bases at V and 8 bases at J, with 10 bases between. This CDR3 reads CAWDSGDTIYF. The CDR3 region has the DNA TGTGCCTGGGATTCGGGAGACACCATATATTTT.

A few counts support this clonotype. J is TRBJ2-3 and V is TRBV29-1; no firm D call. V lost 3 bases and J lost 2, with 6 bases in between. CDR1 SQVTM and CDR2 ANQGSEA come from the germline V gene. CDR3 length: 12 residues. CDR3: CSVEYSTDTQYF. As DNA, the CDR3 is TGCAGCGTTGAGTACTCCACAGATACGCAGTATTTT.

Ten or more counts support this clonotype. J is TRBJ2-1 and V is TRBV7-8; 9 bases align to TRBD2. Losses at the gene ends were 3 bases for V and 2 bases for J; bases not matched to a gene: 8. Germline V gene sequence: CDR1 SGHVS, CDR2 FQNEAQ. This CDR3 has 17 residues. The CDR3 reads CASSFLVAGEPYNEQFF. The DNA of the CDR3 is TGTGCCAGCAGCTTTTTAGTAGCGGGAGAACCCTACAATGAGCAGTTCTTC.

This clonotype was detected only a few times. The chain has TRBV6-1 and TRBJ2-3; 9 bases fit TRBD2. The J segment lost 6 bases and the V segment lost 8 bases, leaving 18 bases of the junction unmatched. The CDR3 is made up of 17 amino acids. The germline V gene encodes CDR1 MNHNS and CDR2 SASEGT. The CDR3 is CASLTPRPGLARDTQYF. CDR3 sequence (DNA): TGTGCCAGCCTTACCCCTCGCCCGGGACTAGCAAGGGATACGCAGTATTTT.

This clonotype was counted a few times. The CDR3 nucleotides read TGTGCCAGCAGCTTAGCTATGTTTGTGGGAGGACGACAGGGAAATGAGCAGTTCTTC. The encoded protein is CASSLAMFVGGRQGNEQFF. The J gene is TRBJ2-1, the V gene TRBV7-6; a possible D gene is TRBD1 (7 bases). Germline CDR1 and CDR2: SGHVS and FNYEAQ. The V gene lost 0 bases and the J gene lost 7 bases, with 25 bases spanning the gap. There are 19 residues in the CDR3. Filled out from reference TRBV7-6 and TRBJ2-1, the complete variable domain reads GAGVSQSPRYKVTKRGQDVALRCDPISGHVSLYWYRQALGQGPEFLTYFNYEAQQDKSGLPNDRFSAERPEGSISTLTIQRTEQRDSAMYRCASSLAMFVGGRQGNEQFFGPGTRLTVL.

This clonotype has more than one count but fewer than ten. Here the CDR3 reads CASSLGDRPNQPQHF. The DNA for the CDR3 is TGTGCCAGCAGCTTAGGAGACCGTCCCAATCAGCCCCAGCATTTT. The rearrangement links TRBV7-2 to TRBJ1-5; D call uncertain. Germline CDR1 SGHTA, CDR2 FQGNSA. CDR3 size: 15 residues. V was trimmed by 1 base and J by 3 bases, leaving 10 bases between them.

The sample holds one count of this clonotype. A read error may explain this, as a much larger clone is one base away. The chain couples TRBV7-8 to TRBJ1-1; D gene uncertain. Germline loops: CDR1 SGHVS, CDR2 FQNEAQ. Trimming stripped 5 bases from V and 13 bases from J, with 20 bases between. The CDR3 length is 13 residues. In nucleotides, the CDR3 is TGTGCCAGCAGCCTGAGTCTCCGCGATGTTGGTTTCTTT. Translating gives CASSLSLRDVGFF.